This TCR beta chain emerged from a study of human T cells and chemical hapten exposure. Turning to the study itself: Per-sample TCR yield variation was attributed mainly to small pooled library volume differences.

One entry per CDR3 protein results from TCRdb running MiXCR on the 5' RACE reads. The table records roughly 110,000 distinct CDR3 sequences, around 20% of them present only once. It was from unfractionated whole blood that total RNA was extracted. The CDR3 runs 14 residues. J was trimmed by 8 bases and V by 1 base; bases with no gene match: 7. CDR1 is MGHRA and CDR2 is YSYEKL in the germline V gene. The TCR was taken from a human donor in good health. This chain connects TRBV4-1 to TRBJ1-2, with 7 bases aligning to TRBD1. DNA of the CDR3: TGCGCCAGCAGCCAAGGAGACAGGGTTGAGGGCTACACCTTC. As protein: CASSQGDRVEGYTF.